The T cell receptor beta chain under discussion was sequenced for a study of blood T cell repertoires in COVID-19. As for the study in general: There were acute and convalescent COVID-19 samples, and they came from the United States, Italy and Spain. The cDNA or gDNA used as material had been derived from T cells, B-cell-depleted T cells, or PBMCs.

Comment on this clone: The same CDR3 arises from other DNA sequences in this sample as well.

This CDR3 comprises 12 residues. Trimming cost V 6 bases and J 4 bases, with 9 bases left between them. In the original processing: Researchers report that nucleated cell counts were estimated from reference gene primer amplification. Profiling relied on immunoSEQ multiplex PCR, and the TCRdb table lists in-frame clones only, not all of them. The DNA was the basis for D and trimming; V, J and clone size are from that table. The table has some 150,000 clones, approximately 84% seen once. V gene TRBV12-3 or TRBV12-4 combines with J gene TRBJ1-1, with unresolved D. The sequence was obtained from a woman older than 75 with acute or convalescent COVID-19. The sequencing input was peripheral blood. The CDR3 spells CASSRRGTEAFF. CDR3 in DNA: TGTGCCAGCAGCCGGCGGGGCACTGAAGCTTTCTTT.